This TCR beta chain was observed in a study of shared clonotypes between healthy human individuals. The ends were cut back, 2 bases at V and 4 bases at J, with 11 bases in the middle. Per the germline V gene, CDR1 is SGHTA and CDR2 is FQGNSA. CDR3 length: 15 amino acids. Measured with immunoSEQ multiplex PCR; TCRdb has only the in-frame clones, and not every one. The table records approximately 2,000,000 clones, 80% to 95% of them present only once. The chain recombines TRBV7-2 with TRBJ1-4, with D uncertain. The receptor was isolated from a man aged 18 to 29 in good health. Some clones in this sample may be carry-over from other donors' samples. Material for sequencing was naive CD4+ T cells from PBMCs. Documented subset: CD45RA+ positively selected. For the CDR3, the DNA is TGTGCCAGCAGCTTATCAGCGAACGATAATGAAAAACTGTTTTTT. Its protein product is CASSLSANDNEKLFF.